The next 24 T cell receptor beta chains were all read from a single sample in a study of T-cell reconstitution after alpha-beta-depleted transplantation in children. It was with unique molecular identifiers that the TCRbeta library was prepared. MiXCR, applied by TCRdb to the PCR reads, yields one record per CDR3 protein. This table has hundreds of thousands of distinct CDR3 sequences, approximately 13% appearing once. The sample in question was PBMCs from the stem cell graft donor, obtained from the stem cell graft. These receptors were obtained from a human donor who donated a stem cell graft to a child with combined immunodeficiency.

V is TRBV4-2 and J is TRBJ2-7, with 10 bases that match TRBD2. CDR3 size: 15 residues. Germline assignment: CDR1 LGHNA and CDR2 YNFKEQ. The J segment lost 5 bases and the V segment lost 1 base, leaving 5 bases of the junction unmatched. The CDR3 DNA reads as TGTGCCAGCAGCCAAGGAGCTAGCGGGAGTGACGAGCAGTACTTC. Residues: CASSQGASGSDEQYF.

This clonotype was detected a few times. The J gene is TRBJ1-1, the V gene TRBV18; D gene uncertain. Germline V gene sequence: CDR1 KGHSH, CDR2 LQKENI. The V end was cut by 3 bases, the J end by 0 bases, with 11 bases between. The CDR3 is made up of 15 amino acids. The CDR3 here is CASSPMDGLNTEAFF. CDR3 in DNA: TGTGCCAGCTCACCTATGGACGGACTGAACACTGAAGCTTTCTTT.

This rearrangement joins TRBV5-6 to TRBJ2-7, with 7 positions matching TRBD1. The length of the CDR3 is 16 residues. Germline loops: CDR1 SGHDT, CDR2 YYEEEE. Trimming cost V 4 bases and J 3 bases; bases outside gene matches: 13. CDR3 protein: CASSPRTGRVDYEQYF. The CDR3 DNA is TGTGCCAGCAGCCCCCGGACAGGCCGCGTGGACTACGAGCAGTACTTC. Full variable domain (remainder filled in from reference TRBV5-6 and TRBJ2-7): DAGVTQSPTHLIKTRGQQVTLRCSPKSGHDTVSWYQQALGQGPQFIFQYYEEEERQRGNFPDRFSGHQFPNYSSELNVNALLLGDSALYLCASSPRTGRVDYEQYFGPGTRLTVT.

This clonotype was seen only a few times. This sequence joins TRBV9 and TRBJ2-2; D not certain. Germline loops: CDR1 SGDLS, CDR2 YYNGEE. V was pared by 1 base and J by 2 bases, with 6 bases between. There are 14 residues in the CDR3. CDR3 amino acids: CASSVTPNTGELFF. For the CDR3, the DNA is TGTGCCAGCAGCGTAACACCTAACACCGGGGAGCTGTTTTTT. Drawing the rest from reference TRBV9 and TRBJ2-2, the complete variable domain is DSGVTQTPKHLITATGQRVTLRCSPRSGDLSVYWYQQSLDQGLQFLIQYYNGEERAKGNILERFSAQQFPDLHSELNLSSLELGDSALYFCASSVTPNTGELFFGEGSRLTVL.

Only a few counts were recorded for this clonotype. The V gene is TRBV18, the J gene TRBJ1-6; D call uncertain. This CDR3 is 19 amino acids long. Germline V gene data show CDR1 as KGHSH and CDR2 as LQKENI. Trimming pared 2 bases from V and 0 bases from J, leaving 17 bases between. The CDR3 protein is CASSPEGWRLSSYNSPLHF. CDR3 nucleotide sequence: TGTGCCAGCTCACCAGAGGGCTGGAGACTGAGCTCCTATAATTCACCCCTCCACTTT.

The rearrangement joins TRBV28 to TRBJ2-7; the match to TRBD2 covers 13 bases. V trimming: 6 bases; J trimming: 2 bases; junction bases outside the gene matches: 4. CDR1 MDHEN and CDR2 SYDVKM come from the germline V gene. The length of the CDR3 is 15 residues. CDR3 in DNA: TGTGCCAGCAGAGCAACTAGCGGGGGGGCCTACGAGCAGTACTTC. Amino acids: CASRATSGGAYEQYF.

This clonotype has a handful of counts. The V gene is TRBV5-1, the J gene TRBJ2-7, with 8 bases matching TRBD1. The V gene's germline CDR1 is SGHRS and CDR2 YFSETQ. The CDR3 totals 15 residues. The junction had 9 bases not matched to a gene; V was cut back by 4 bases and J by 3 bases. CDR3 loop: CASSETGTGVYEQYF. Written as DNA, the CDR3 is TGCGCCAGCAGCGAAACCGGGACAGGTGTCTACGAGCAGTACTTC.

This clonotype was observed a few times. The chain's CDR3 is CASSFSGGFGYTF. CDR3 coding DNA: TGTGCCAGCAGTTTCTCAGGGGGCTTCGGCTACACCTTC. This chain links TRBV27 with TRBJ1-2, with TRBD1 matching 8 bases. V trimming: 3 bases; J trimming: 8 bases; junction bases outside the gene matches: 5. There are 13 residues in the CDR3. Germline assignment: CDR1 MNHEY and CDR2 SMNVEV (reference sequence).

In its sample, this clonotype was seen many times. This sequence joins TRBV28 and TRBJ2-7, with 7 bases lining up with TRBD1. Germline CDR1 is MDHEN and CDR2 is SYDVKM. The trim removed 5 bases at V and 2 bases at J, leaving 15 bases unmatched. The CDR3 totals 17 residues. CDR3 region: CASSIPNRGRLTYEQYF. The CDR3 region has the DNA TGTGCCAGCAGTATCCCTAACAGGGGACGCCTCACCTACGAGCAGTACTTC. The variable domain in full, completed from reference TRBV28 and TRBJ2-7, reads DVKVTQSSRYLVKRTGEKVFLECVQDMDHENMFWYRQDPGLGLRLIYFSYDVKMKEKGDIPEGYSVSREKKERFSLILESASTNQTSMYLCASSIPNRGRLTYEQYFGPGTRLTVT.

V is TRBV12-3 or TRBV12-4 and J is TRBJ2-2, with D maybe TRBD2 (6 bases). CDR3 length: 16 residues. Trimming took off 3 bases at V and 0 bases at J, with 11 bases between the two ends. CDR3 in DNA: TGTGCCAGCAGTTTTCTGGCGGGATCGAACACCGGGGAGCTGTTTTTT. It codes for CASSFLAGSNTGELFF.

The chain carries TRBV6-2 or TRBV6-3 and TRBJ1-1; D may be TRBD1 (6 bases). Germline CDR1 MNHEY, CDR2 SVGEGT. The CDR3 loop spans 12 amino acids. V was cut by 6 bases and J by 7 bases, with 12 bases left in between. The CDR3 bases are TGTGCCAGCAGCCAAGGACAGCGTGAAGCTTTCTTT. Translating it yields CASSQGQREAFF.

This clonotype came up many times. This chain connects TRBV4-3 to TRBJ2-1; 8 nucleotides align to TRBD2. This CDR3 spans 17 amino acids. Looked up from germline, CDR1 is LGHNA and CDR2 is YSLEER. Trimming cost V 1 base and J 3 bases; bases outside gene matches: 8. The CDR3 loop reads CASSQGTGGTDYNEQFF. The CDR3 DNA follows: TGCGCCAGCAGCCAAGGCACGGGAGGGACGGACTACAATGAGCAGTTCTTC.

This clonotype was found many times. J is TRBJ2-1 and V is TRBV12-3 or TRBV12-4; D is ambiguous. V was trimmed by 3 bases and J by 8 bases, leaving 11 bases between them. CDR3 length equals 13 residues. The CDR3 is CASSFRANHEQFF. In DNA form, the CDR3 reads TGTGCCAGCAGTTTCCGGGCTAACCATGAGCAGTTCTTC.

This clonotype was counted at least ten times. The chain combines TRBV28 with TRBJ1-2, with 12 bases aligning to TRBD1. The CDR3 length is 15 residues. Germline trimming cut 6 bases from V and 2 bases from J; bases unmatched to any gene: 4. The germline CDR1 and CDR2 sequences are MDHEN and SYDVKM. The CDR3 region is CASSPGTGGNYGYTF. The CDR3 nucleotides are TGTGCCAGCAGCCCAGGGACAGGGGGCAACTATGGCTACACCTTC.

This clonotype was seen many times. V is TRBV11-2 and J is TRBJ2-1, with TRBD2 identical over 7 bases. CDR1 SGHAT and CDR2 FQNNGV come from the germline V gene. The CDR3 extends over 19 amino acids. V was pared by 4 bases and J by 4 bases, with 19 bases of the junction left unmatched. The CDR3 loop reads CASSSLGASGQLGYNEQFF. CDR3 in DNA: TGTGCCAGCAGCTCCCTGGGAGCTAGCGGACAACTAGGATACAATGAGCAGTTCTTC.

This clonotype was detected only a few times. The chain joins TRBV12-3 or TRBV12-4 to TRBJ2-7; 7 bases fit TRBD1. The CDR3 loop spans 14 amino acids. V was pared by 1 base and J by 5 bases, with 5 bases of the junction left unmatched. The DNA of the CDR3 is TGTGCCAGCAGTTTAGGCAGGGGGTTTGACGAGCAGTACTTC. Its translation is CASSLGRGFDEQYF.

The table lists this clonotype with many counts. This sequence joins TRBV12-3 or TRBV12-4 and TRBJ2-5; possible D gene TRBD1, 5 bases. This CDR3 is 16 amino acids long. V lost 5 bases, J lost 5 bases, and 21 bases lay in between. The CDR3: CASSPRFGATTETQYF. The CDR3 DNA sequence: TGTGCCAGCAGTCCCCGGTTTGGGGCCACCACGGAGACCCAGTACTTC.

The chain recombines TRBV20-1 with TRBJ2-3; 8 positions agree with TRBD2. The CDR3 covers 15 residues. The V segment lost 3 bases and the J segment 2 bases; nucleotides outside the gene matches: 7. Germline V gives CDR1 DFQATT, CDR2 SNEGSKA (reference sequence). The CDR3 DNA follows: TGCAGTGCTAGTCGGTCGGGGGGGCTCACAGATACGCAGTATTTT. Protein sequence: CSASRSGGLTDTQYF.

This clonotype was seen many times. The chain uses TRBV7-2 and TRBJ1-4; 9 bases line up with TRBD1. The CDR3 is 16 amino acids. Per the germline V gene, CDR1 is SGHTA and CDR2 is FQGNSA. V shed 5 bases, J shed 11 bases, and the junction held 15 bases outside the gene matches. The CDR3 region is CASSPGTGWQGKKLFF. CDR3 bases: TGTGCCAGCAGCCCGGGGACAGGGTGGCAGGGAAAGAAACTGTTTTTT.

The V and J genes are TRBV5-5 and TRBJ1-5, with D hard to call. Between the trimmed V and J ends, which lost 0 bases and 3 bases, there was a span of 10 bases. The CDR3 totals 15 residues. Germline assignment: CDR1 SGHKS and CDR2 YYEKEE (reference sequence). The CDR3 sequence: CASSLGVWDNQPQHF. CDR3 in DNA: TGTGCCAGCAGCTTGGGGGTTTGGGACAATCAGCCCCAGCATTTT.

This clonotype was seen many times. V gene TRBV4-2 combines with J gene TRBJ1-1; TRBD1 matches at 8 bases. CDR3 length equals 15 residues. The junction had 9 bases not matched to a gene; V was cut back by 4 bases and J by 5 bases. Germline V gives CDR1 LGHNA, CDR2 YNFKEQ. CDR3 region: CASSPPRGRETEAFF. The CDR3 DNA is TGTGCCAGCAGCCCGCCCAGGGGGCGTGAAACTGAAGCTTTCTTT.

This clonotype was found many times. V is TRBV15 and J is TRBJ2-7; D ambiguous. Trimming took off 1 base at V and 0 bases at J, with 7 bases between the two ends. CDR3 size: 14 residues. The germline gives CDR1 LNHNV, CDR2 YYDKDF (reference sequence). CDR3 in amino acids: CATSRGRSSYEQYF. CDR3 coding DNA: TGTGCCACCAGCAGAGGCAGGAGCTCCTACGAGCAGTACTTC.

V and J are TRBV5-1 and TRBJ1-2; D is unclear. With 6 bases removed from V and 4 bases from J, the gap between germline ends came to 16 bases. The CDR3 is 14 amino acids. Germline V gene lookup returns CDR1 SGHRS and CDR2 YFSETQ. This CDR3 is CASNPVGQSYGYTF. For the CDR3, the DNA is TGCGCCAGCAACCCCGTCGGGCAGTCCTATGGCTACACCTTC.

This clonotype was observed a few times. The rearrangement uses TRBV11-2 and TRBJ2-7; 10 bases are shared with TRBD1. Per the germline V gene, CDR1 is SGHAT and CDR2 is FQNNGV. The CDR3 has 17 amino acids. The V segment lost 0 bases and the J segment 6 bases; nucleotides outside the gene matches: 11. The CDR3 spells CASSLDRKGQGWSEQYF. CDR3 in DNA: TGTGCCAGCAGCTTAGATCGGAAGGGACAGGGGTGGTCCGAGCAGTACTTC.